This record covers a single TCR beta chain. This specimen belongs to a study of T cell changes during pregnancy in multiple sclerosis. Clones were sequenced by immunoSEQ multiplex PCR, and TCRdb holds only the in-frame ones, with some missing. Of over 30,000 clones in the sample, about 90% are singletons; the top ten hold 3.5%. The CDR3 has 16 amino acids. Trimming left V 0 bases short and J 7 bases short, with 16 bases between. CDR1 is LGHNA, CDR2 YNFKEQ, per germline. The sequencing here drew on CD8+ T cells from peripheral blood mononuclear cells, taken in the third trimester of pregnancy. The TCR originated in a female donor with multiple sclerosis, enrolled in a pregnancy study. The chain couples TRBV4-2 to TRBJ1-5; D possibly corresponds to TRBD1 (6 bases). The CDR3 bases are TGTGCCAGCAGCCAAGAGGAGGGGGGGGCACGACAGCCCCAGCATTTT. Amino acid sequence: CASSQEEGGARQPQHF.